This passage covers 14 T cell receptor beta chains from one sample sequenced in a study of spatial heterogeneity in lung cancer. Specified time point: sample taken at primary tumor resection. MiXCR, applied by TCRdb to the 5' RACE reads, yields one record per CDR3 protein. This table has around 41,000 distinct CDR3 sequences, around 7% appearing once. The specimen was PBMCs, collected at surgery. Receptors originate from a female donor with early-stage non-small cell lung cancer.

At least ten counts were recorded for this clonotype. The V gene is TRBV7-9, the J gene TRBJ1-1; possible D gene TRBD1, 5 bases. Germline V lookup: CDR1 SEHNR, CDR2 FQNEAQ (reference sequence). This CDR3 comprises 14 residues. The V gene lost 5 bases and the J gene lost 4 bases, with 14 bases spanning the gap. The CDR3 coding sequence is TGTGCCAGCAGCCCTCAGGGCGGGGGCACTGAAGCTTTCTTT. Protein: CASSPQGGGTEAFF. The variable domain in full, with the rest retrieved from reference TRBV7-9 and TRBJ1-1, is DTGVSQNPRHKITKRGQNVTFRCDPISEHNRLYWYRQTLGQGPEFLTYFQNEAQLEKSRLLSDRFSAERPKGSFSTLEIQRTEQGDSAMYLCASSPQGGGTEAFFGQGTRLTVV.

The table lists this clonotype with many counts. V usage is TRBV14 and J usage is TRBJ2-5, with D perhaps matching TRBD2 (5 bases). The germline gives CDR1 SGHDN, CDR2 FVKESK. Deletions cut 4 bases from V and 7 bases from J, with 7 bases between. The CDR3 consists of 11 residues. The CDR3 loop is CASSREGTQYF. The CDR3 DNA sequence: TGTGCCAGCAGCCGAGAGGGGACCCAGTACTTC.

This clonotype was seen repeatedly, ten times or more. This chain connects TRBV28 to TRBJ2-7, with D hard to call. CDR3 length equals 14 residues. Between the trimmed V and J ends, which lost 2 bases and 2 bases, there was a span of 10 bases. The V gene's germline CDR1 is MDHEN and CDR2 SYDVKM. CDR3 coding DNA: TGTGCCAGCAGTTTAGAGTGGTCCACCTACGAGCAGTACTTC. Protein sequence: CASSLEWSTYEQYF.

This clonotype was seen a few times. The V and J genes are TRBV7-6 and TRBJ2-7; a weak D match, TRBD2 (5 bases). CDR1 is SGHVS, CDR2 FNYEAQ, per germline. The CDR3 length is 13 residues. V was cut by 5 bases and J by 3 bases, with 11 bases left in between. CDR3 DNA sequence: TGTGCCAGCAGCCACGGGGAGAGCTACGAGCAGTACTTC. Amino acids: CASSHGESYEQYF. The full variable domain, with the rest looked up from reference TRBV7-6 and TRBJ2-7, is GAGVSQSPRYKVTKRGQDVALRCDPISGHVSLYWYRQALGQGPEFLTYFNYEAQQDKSGLPNDRFSAERPEGSISTLTIQRTEQRDSAMYRCASSHGESYEQYFGPGTRLTVT.

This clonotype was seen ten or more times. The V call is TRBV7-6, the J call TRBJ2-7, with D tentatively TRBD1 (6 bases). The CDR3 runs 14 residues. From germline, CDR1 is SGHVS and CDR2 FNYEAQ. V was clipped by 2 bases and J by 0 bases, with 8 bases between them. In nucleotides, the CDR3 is TGTGCCAGCAGCTTAATGGACAGCTCCTACGAGCAGTACTTC. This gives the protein CASSLMDSSYEQYF.

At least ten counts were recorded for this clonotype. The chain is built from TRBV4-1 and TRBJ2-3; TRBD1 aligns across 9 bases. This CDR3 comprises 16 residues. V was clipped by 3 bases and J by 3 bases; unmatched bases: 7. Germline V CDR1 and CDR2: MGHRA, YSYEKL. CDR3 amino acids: CASSHSGTGWTDTQYF. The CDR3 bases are TGCGCCAGCAGCCATTCCGGGACAGGGTGGACAGATACGCAGTATTTT.

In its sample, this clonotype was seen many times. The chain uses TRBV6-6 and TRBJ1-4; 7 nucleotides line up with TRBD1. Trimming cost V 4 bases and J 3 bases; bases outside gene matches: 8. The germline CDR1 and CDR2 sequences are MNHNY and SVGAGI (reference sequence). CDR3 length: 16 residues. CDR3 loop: CASSSQDRDANEKLFF. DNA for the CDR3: TGTGCCAGCAGTTCACAAGACAGGGATGCTAATGAAAAACTGTTTTTT.

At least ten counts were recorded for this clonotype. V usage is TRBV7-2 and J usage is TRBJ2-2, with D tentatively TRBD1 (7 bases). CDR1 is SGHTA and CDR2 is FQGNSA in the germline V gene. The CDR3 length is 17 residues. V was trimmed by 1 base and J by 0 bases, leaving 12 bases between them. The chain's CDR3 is CASSLGQGLSNTGELFF. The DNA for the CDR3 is TGTGCCAGCAGCTTAGGACAGGGACTTTCGAACACCGGGGAGCTGTTTTTT.

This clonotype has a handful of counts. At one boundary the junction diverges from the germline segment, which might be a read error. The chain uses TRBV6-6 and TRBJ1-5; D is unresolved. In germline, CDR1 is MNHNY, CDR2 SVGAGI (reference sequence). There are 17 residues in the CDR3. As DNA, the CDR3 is TGTGCCAGCAGTGCACTCCCCCCAGGTTATAGCAATCAGCCCCGGCATTTT. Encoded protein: CASSALPPGYSNQPRHF.

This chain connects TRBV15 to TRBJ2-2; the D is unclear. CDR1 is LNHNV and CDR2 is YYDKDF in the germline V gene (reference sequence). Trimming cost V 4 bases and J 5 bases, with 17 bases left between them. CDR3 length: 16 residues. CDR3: CATSIDGLKRTGELFF. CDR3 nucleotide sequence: TGTGCCACCAGCATCGACGGGCTCAAAAGGACCGGGGAGCTGTTTTTT.

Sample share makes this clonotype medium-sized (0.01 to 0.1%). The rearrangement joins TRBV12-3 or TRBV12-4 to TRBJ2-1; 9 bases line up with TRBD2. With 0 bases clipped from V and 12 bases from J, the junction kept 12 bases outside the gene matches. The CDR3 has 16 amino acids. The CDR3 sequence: CASSLARGLRGGGQFF. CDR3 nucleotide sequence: TGTGCCAGCAGTTTAGCGCGCGGTCTGCGGGGGGGAGGGCAGTTCTTC.

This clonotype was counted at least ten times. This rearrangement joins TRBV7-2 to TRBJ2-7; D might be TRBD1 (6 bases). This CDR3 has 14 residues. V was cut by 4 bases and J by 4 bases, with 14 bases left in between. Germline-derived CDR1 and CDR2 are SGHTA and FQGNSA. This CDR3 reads CASSSPGTQYEQYF. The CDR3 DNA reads TGTGCCAGCAGCTCCCCCGGGACACAATACGAGCAGTACTTC.

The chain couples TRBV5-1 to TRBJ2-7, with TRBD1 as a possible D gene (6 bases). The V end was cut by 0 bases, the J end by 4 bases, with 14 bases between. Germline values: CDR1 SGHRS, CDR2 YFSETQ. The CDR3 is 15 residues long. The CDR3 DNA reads TGCGCCAGCAGCTTGGAACCGGGACACTTATACGAGCAGTACTTC. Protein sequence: CASSLEPGHLYEQYF.

This chain's CDR3 is CASRIVPGQGYEQYF. CDR3 DNA: TGTGCCAGCAGGATAGTCCCGGGACAGGGGTACGAGCAGTACTTC. The chain couples TRBV6-5 to TRBJ2-7; 10 nucleotides line up with TRBD1. Germline trimming cut 6 bases from V and 4 bases from J; bases unmatched to any gene: 9. Germline CDR1 reads MNHEY; CDR2 reads SVGAGI. The CDR3 totals 15 residues.